This record covers a single T cell receptor (beta chain). This specimen comes from a study of glioma-infiltrating T cells after dendritic cell vaccination. TCRdb's table, derived via immunoSEQ multiplex PCR, lists solely in-frame clones and lacks some. The sample shows about 50,000 clones, around 89% of them seen only once. Germline V CDR1 and CDR2: LGHNA, YNFKEQ. This CDR3 is 16 amino acids long. Losses at the gene ends were 3 bases for V and 2 bases for J; bases not matched to a gene: 3. Specified time point: after dendritic cell vaccination, including at tumor progression/relapse. This chain joins TRBV4-2 and TRBJ2-5; 13 bases agree with TRBD2. Sequenced material: blood, taken after dendritic cell vaccination. The receptor was derived from a human donor with glioblastoma. CDR3 in DNA: TGTGCCAGCAGCCAGCGACTAGCGGGAGGACAAGAGACCCAGTACTTC. This codes for CASSQRLAGGQETQYF.